This T cell receptor beta chain stems from a study of cytomegalovirus exposure and HLA in healthy donors (dated by TCRdb to about 2017). In the study overall: A later analysis indicated that the 100 to 150 validation repertoires were generated on the platform also employed for the 600 to 750 repertoires of the first cohort. The study aimed to test whether cataloging public T cell receptors could reveal signatures of past pathogen exposure. A separate validation cohort of about 110 different subjects was used in addition to the approximately 670-subject first cohort. To predict cytomegalovirus infection status, the study brought together high-throughput TCR immunosequencing, statistical association of individual TCRs with disease status, and machine learning.

Points the paper makes about the study in general: Three of the identified cytomegalovirus-associated TCR beta chains were confirmed in vitro to be specific for cytomegalovirus antigens. A total of 150 to 200 TCR beta chains were listed by the study as associated with cytomegalovirus. The authors suggested that the approach could potentially be extended to other disease states and immunological phenotypes. Most TCR sequences were seen in very few donors, while some public TCRs were found in many individuals. A later analysis lacked HLA typing for the validation cohort, so it scored co-occurrence in that cohort across all 120 repertoires. In both the original and validation cohorts, the classifier was reported to diagnose cytomegalovirus status with high specificity and sensitivity. A later analysis found that TCRs clustered in the first cohort also tended to co-occur in the roughly 110 validation repertoires, with just under 95% of cluster scores above 0.

The donors belonged to the validation cohort of over a hundred subjects, which was separate from the approximately 660-subject first cohort. V lost 0 bases and J lost 12 bases, and the count of bases not matched to a germline gene is 3. The germline V gene gives CDR1 as SNHLY and CDR2 as FYNNEI. The cysteine opens and the phenylalanine closes a CDR3 of 13 amino acids. Only the CDR3 part of the read is kept: 39 bases, read in frame from the first base. The library was built by means of the immunoSEQ multiplex PCR assay. The original methods were these. To diagnose cytomegalovirus status from the catalog of TCR beta chain sequences, a statistical classification framework was built. Here the immuneACCESS table is served through TCRdb, limited to in-frame sequences with V and J called. Missing clones are a known gap in these copies; in checked studies unresolved V genes cover under half, and the rest lacks a known reason. V, J and clone size derive from that table, while D and trimming were established from the DNA sequence. The sample table lists around 300,000 clones, approximately 86% of them with a count of one. Clones ranked in the top ten supply 0.9% to 1.1% of the sample.

A remark on this clone: What this receptor recognizes is not known. No quality values exist for individual bases; no much larger clone is one base distant.

The chain is made from TRBV2 and TRBJ2-1; the junction holds 9 bases that match TRBD2. The sequenced material came from PBMCs. This receptor was obtained from a woman in her late teens or twenties in good health and CMV-seronegative. The DNA sequence reads TGTGCCAGCAGTGAAGCGCGGGGGGGACGGCAGTTCTTC. Translated, it reads CASSEARGGRQFF.